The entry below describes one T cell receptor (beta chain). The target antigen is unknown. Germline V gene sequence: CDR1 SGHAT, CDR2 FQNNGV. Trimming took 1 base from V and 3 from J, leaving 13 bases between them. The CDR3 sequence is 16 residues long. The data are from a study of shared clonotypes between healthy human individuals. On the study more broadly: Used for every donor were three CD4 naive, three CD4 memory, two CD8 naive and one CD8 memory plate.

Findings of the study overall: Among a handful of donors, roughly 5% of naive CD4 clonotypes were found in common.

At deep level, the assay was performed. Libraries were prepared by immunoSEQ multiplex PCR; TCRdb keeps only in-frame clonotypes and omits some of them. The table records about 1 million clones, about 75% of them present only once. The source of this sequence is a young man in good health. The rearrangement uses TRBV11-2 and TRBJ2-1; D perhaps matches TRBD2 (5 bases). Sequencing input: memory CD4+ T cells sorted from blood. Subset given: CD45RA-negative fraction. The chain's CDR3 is CASSLAAGVFYNEQFF. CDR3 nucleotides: TGTGCCAGCAGCTTAGCGGCGGGCGTCTTCTACAATGAGCAGTTCTTC. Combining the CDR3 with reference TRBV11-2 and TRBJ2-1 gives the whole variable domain EAGVAQSPRYKIIEKRQSVAFWCNPISGHATLYWYQQILGQGPKLLIQFQNNGVVDDSQLPKDRFSAERLKGVDSTLKIQPAKLEDSAVYLCASSLAAGVFYNEQFFGPGTRLTVL.